The 32 T cell receptor beta chains below all came from one sample that was sequenced in a study of neoadjuvant nivolumab and ipilimumab in lung cancer. Profiled with immunoSEQ multiplex PCR; TCRdb holds only in-frame clones, not every one. The sample has thousands of clones, roughly 83% seen once. The sequencing here drew on adjacent normal lung tissue, taken after neoadjuvant nivolumab, alone or with ipilimumab, at or shortly before surgery. The receptors were sampled from an adult with non-small cell lung cancer.

The rearrangement links TRBV11-2 to TRBJ2-1, with 7 bases identical to TRBD2. CDR1 and CDR2 (germline): SGHAT, FQNNGV. V lost 3 bases, J lost 9 bases, and 11 bases stayed unmatched. CDR3 length equals 15 residues. The CDR3 DNA reads TGTGCCAGCAGCTTTGGACTAGTCGGTTCCGGTGAGCAGTTCTTC. This translates into CASSFGLVGSGEQFF.

The rearrangement joins TRBV15 to TRBJ1-1; TRBD1 is a possible D gene (6 bases). CDR1 and CDR2 from the germline V gene are LNHNV and YYDKDF (reference sequence). The CDR3 is made up of 14 amino acids. V lost 7 bases to trimming and J lost 4 bases, with 16 bases between them. In DNA, the CDR3 is TGTGCCACCAACCCCAGCGGGGGCGGCACTGAAGCTTTCTTT. Its translation is CATNPSGGGTEAFF. The full variable domain, completed using reference TRBV15 and TRBJ1-1, is DAMVIQNPRYQVTQFGKPVTLSCSQTLNHNVMYWYQQKSSQAPKLLFHYYDKDFNNEADTPDNFQSRRPNTSFCFLDIRSPGLGDTAMYLCATNPSGGGTEAFFGQGTRLTVV.

The chain recombines TRBV10-3 with TRBJ1-1; TRBD1 matches at 9 bases. This CDR3 spans 14 amino acids. The germline V gene encodes CDR1 ENHRY and CDR2 SYGVKD. V gave up 11 bases and J gave up 5 bases; unmatched junction bases: 12. The CDR3 loop reads CAAMDRGGGTEAFF. The CDR3 bases are TGTGCCGCCATGGACAGGGGAGGGGGAACTGAAGCTTTCTTT.

The chain recombines TRBV29-1 with TRBJ1-6; D call uncertain. Germline V gives CDR1 SQVTM, CDR2 ANQGSEA. Deletions cut 5 bases from V and 7 bases from J, with 12 bases between. This CDR3 region has 13 residues. The DNA for the CDR3 is TGCAGCGTTCTACAGAGCCCCAATTCACCCCTCCACTTT. Translation: CSVLQSPNSPLHF.

V gene TRBV18 combines with J gene TRBJ2-7; no reliable D call. Germline V gene sequence: CDR1 KGHSH, CDR2 LQKENI. The CDR3 length is 11 residues. V lost 5 bases and J lost 6, with 8 bases in between. The DNA of the CDR3 is TGTGCCAGCTCAGACACGGTCGAGCAGTACTTC. It encodes CASSDTVEQYF.

The J gene is TRBJ2-3, the V gene TRBV7-2, with D hard to call. V was shortened by 0 bases and J by 2 bases, with 6 bases between the two germline ends. The germline V gene has CDR1 SGHTA and CDR2 FQGNSA. The CDR3 loop spans 14 amino acids. The CDR3 DNA reads as TGTGCCAGCAGCTTAGCCAGACACACAGATACGCAGTATTTT. Its protein is CASSLARHTDTQYF.

This sequence joins TRBV5-1 and TRBJ1-1; no definite D call. CDR1 and CDR2 (germline): SGHRS, YFSETQ. There are 14 residues in the CDR3. Trimming stripped 0 bases from V and 5 bases from J, with 11 bases between. The CDR3 loop is CASSLERTRTEAFF. For the CDR3, the DNA is TGCGCCAGCAGCTTGGAGAGAACTCGGACTGAAGCTTTCTTT.

The chain is built from TRBV6-5 and TRBJ1-2, with unresolved D. CDR1 is MNHEY and CDR2 is SVGAGI in the germline V gene. The V end lost 6 bases, the J end lost 1 base, and 9 bases lay between the germline ends. The CDR3 is 13 amino acids. The CDR3 nucleotides are TGTGCCAGCAGACAACAAGTTAACTATGGCTACACCTTC. Encoded protein: CASRQQVNYGYTF.

The chain couples TRBV30 to TRBJ1-5; 11 nucleotides agree with TRBD1. Germline assignment: CDR1 GTSNPN and CDR2 SVGIG (reference sequence). J lost 6 bases, V lost 3 bases, and 10 bases had no gene match. The CDR3 totals 16 residues. This chain's CDR3 is CAWSEKRTGGPQPQHF. The CDR3 DNA reads as TGTGCCTGGAGCGAAAAACGGACAGGGGGCCCTCAGCCCCAGCATTTT.

Worth noting for this clone: The junction and the germline gene differ at one end; a read error may be behind it. The chain combines TRBV5-3 with TRBJ2-7, with D possibly being TRBD2 (5 bases). TRBV5-3 is sorted into the ORF group, with uncertain function. CDR3 size: 11 residues. The CDR3 protein is CARSQLNKRLF. CDR3 sequence (DNA): TGTGCCAGAAGCCAATTGAATAAGCGGTTATTC.

This clone was seen a handful of times. The chain joins TRBV5-1 to TRBJ2-3; 12 bases align to TRBD1. The CDR3 spans 17 residues. V shed 0 bases, J shed 3 bases, and the junction held 5 bases outside the gene matches. Per the germline V gene, CDR1 is SGHRS and CDR2 is YFSETQ. The CDR3 is CASSLARDRGLTDTQYF. The CDR3 bases are TGCGCCAGCAGCTTGGCCCGGGACAGGGGGCTAACAGATACGCAGTATTTT. The full variable domain, with the rest looked up from reference TRBV5-1 and TRBJ2-3, is KAGVTQTPRYLIKTRGQQVTLSCSPISGHRSVSWYQQTPGQGLQFLFEYFSETQRNKGNFPGRFSGRQFSNSRSEMNVSTLELGDSALYLCASSLARDRGLTDTQYFGPGTRLTVL.

The chain's CDR3 is CASSLWAGDEQYF. DNA for the CDR3: TGTGCCAGCAGCTTATGGGCCGGGGACGAGCAGTACTTC. This chain uses TRBV7-9 with TRBJ2-7; a possible D gene is TRBD2 (5 bases). Germline V CDR1 and CDR2: SEHNR, FQNEAQ (reference sequence). This CDR3 spans 13 amino acids. V gave up 2 bases and J gave up 5 bases, with 10 bases separating them.

The chain links TRBV13 to TRBJ2-7; D tentatively fits TRBD1 or TRBD2 (5 bases each). V gave up 2 bases and J gave up 1 base, with 9 bases separating them. The CDR3 runs to 14 residues. Germline loops: CDR1 PRHDT, CDR2 FYEKMQ (reference sequence). DNA for the CDR3: TGTGCCAGCAGCTTACGAGGGGTATCCTACGAGCAGTACTTC. Protein: CASSLRGVSYEQYF. Combining the CDR3 with reference TRBV13 and TRBJ2-7 gives the whole variable domain AAGVIQSPRHLIKEKRETATLKCYPIPRHDTVYWYQQGPGQDPQFLISFYEKMQSDKGSIPDRFSAQQFSDYHSELNMSSLELGDSALYFCASSLRGVSYEQYFGPGTRLTVT.

This sequence joins TRBV7-2 and TRBJ2-7; D might be TRBD2 (6 bases). V lost 4 bases and J 6 bases, leaving 16 bases between the germline ends. This CDR3 has 14 amino acids. The V gene's germline CDR1 is SGHTA and CDR2 FQGNSA. The CDR3: CASSSQTSSGEQYF. CDR3 nucleotide sequence: TGTGCCAGCAGCTCTCAGACTAGTTCCGGCGAGCAGTACTTC.

J is TRBJ2-5 and V is TRBV7-3, with no clear D. The germline V gene encodes CDR1 SGHTA and CDR2 FQGTGA. Trimming pared 4 bases from V and 5 bases from J, leaving 11 bases between. The CDR3 totals 13 residues. CDR3 sequence reads: CASSSSVSETQYF. CDR3 nucleotide sequence: TGTGCCAGCAGCTCGTCGGTTTCTGAGACCCAGTACTTC.

V is TRBV11-3 and J is TRBJ2-1; D might be TRBD2 (6 bases). Germline CDR1 and CDR2: SGHNT and YENEEA. The CDR3 covers 15 residues. Trimming removed 0 bases from V and 1 base from J, with 7 bases in between. The CDR3 is CASSLERGSYNEQFF. CDR3 bases: TGTGCCAGCAGCTTAGAACGGGGGTCCTACAATGAGCAGTTCTTC. Based on the CDR3 plus reference TRBV11-3 and TRBJ2-1, the full variable domain is EAGVVQSPRYKIIEKKQPVAFWCNPISGHNTLYWYLQNLGQGPELLIRYENEEAVDDSQLPKDRFSAERLKGVDSTLKIQPAELGDSAVYLCASSLERGSYNEQFFGPGTRLTVL.

The V gene is TRBV5-1, the J gene TRBJ1-1; weak D call: TRBD1 (6 bases). This CDR3 has 15 residues. Germline V gene data show CDR1 as SGHRS and CDR2 as YFSETQ. Trimming stripped 0 bases from V and 3 bases from J, with 12 bases between. The CDR3 loop is CASSLAGDTYTEAFF. The CDR3 DNA reads as TGCGCCAGCAGCTTGGCGGGGGACACCTACACTGAAGCTTTCTTT.

The rearrangement uses TRBV19 and TRBJ1-1; D gene uncertain. Between the trimmed V and J ends, which lost 4 bases and 2 bases, there was a span of 8 bases. This CDR3 region has 13 residues. Germline assignment: CDR1 LNHDA and CDR2 SQIVND (reference sequence). The CDR3 sequence is CASSTALNTEAFF. CDR3 DNA: TGTGCCAGTAGTACAGCTCTAAACACTGAAGCTTTCTTT.

The chain combines TRBV9 with TRBJ2-3; 8 bases agree with TRBD2. The germline CDR1 and CDR2 sequences are SGDLS and YYNGEE. J gave up 5 bases and V 4 bases, and 9 bases lay outside the gene matches. The length of the CDR3 is 15 residues. The chain's CDR3 is CASSSPGLGVDTQYF. The CDR3 DNA reads TGTGCCAGCAGCTCCCCGGGACTAGGAGTAGATACGCAGTATTTT. Drawing the rest from reference TRBV9 and TRBJ2-3, the complete variable domain is DSGVTQTPKHLITATGQRVTLRCSPRSGDLSVYWYQQSLDQGLQFLIQYYNGEERAKGNILERFSAQQFPDLHSELNLSSLELGDSALYFCASSSPGLGVDTQYFGPGTRLTVL.

This clone was counted a few times. The CDR3 is CAISEWDRQGAGELFF. CDR3 nucleotides: TGTGCCATCAGTGAGTGGGACCGGCAGGGGGCCGGGGAGCTGTTTTTT. The genes are TRBV10-3 and TRBJ2-2, with 7 bases that match TRBD1. The CDR3 is 16 residues long. V lost 1 base to trimming and J lost 6 bases; unmatched junction nucleotides: 8. In germline, CDR1 is ENHRY, CDR2 SYGVKD.

The chain uses TRBV5-4 and TRBJ2-2, with TRBD1 matching over 12 bases. The CDR3 loop spans 14 amino acids. Per the germline V gene, CDR1 is SGHNT and CDR2 is YYREEE (reference sequence). Trimming at V came to 9 bases and at J to 7 bases, leaving 7 bases not matched to a gene. In DNA form, the CDR3 reads TGTGCCACGGGACAGGGGGCTGAATACGGGGAGCTGTTTTTT. Protein: CATGQGAEYGELFF.

This chain connects TRBV4-1 to TRBJ2-5; a weak D match, TRBD2 (5 bases). The V gene's germline CDR1 is MGHRA and CDR2 YSYEKL. This CDR3 region has 14 residues. Between the trimmed V and J ends, which lost 1 base and 10 bases, there was a span of 16 bases. The CDR3 DNA reads as TGCGCCAGCAGCCAAGTTATCCCTCAAGGAGGCCAGTACTTC. It codes for CASSQVIPQGGQYF.

This clone was seen a few times. The J gene is TRBJ1-1, the V gene TRBV5-4; TRBD1 agrees at 7 bases. The CDR3 has 14 residues. The germline CDR1 and CDR2 sequences are SGHNT and YYREEE (reference sequence). V lost 1 base, J lost 4 bases, and 4 bases stayed unmatched. The CDR3 sequence is CASSLIDRATEAFF. CDR3 in DNA: TGTGCCAGCAGCTTGATCGACAGGGCCACTGAAGCTTTCTTT.

The chain links TRBV6-1 to TRBJ1-2; D unresolved. V dropped 7 bases and J dropped 1 base, with 10 bases sitting between them. The CDR3 has 13 residues. CDR1 MNHNS and CDR2 SASEGT come from the germline V gene. The CDR3 sequence is CASTLTSNYGYTF. In DNA, the CDR3 is TGTGCCAGCACCCTGACGAGTAACTATGGCTACACCTTC.

V is TRBV2 and J is TRBJ1-4; 11 bases fit TRBD1. The CDR3 is made up of 15 amino acids. Germline assignment: CDR1 SNHLY and CDR2 FYNNEI. J gave up 8 bases and V 6 bases, and 8 bases lay outside the gene matches. The CDR3 region is CASSFSGTGGEKLFF. For the CDR3, the DNA is TGTGCCAGCAGCTTTTCCGGGACAGGGGGGGAAAAACTGTTTTTT.

This clone was seen a few times. The chain uses TRBV18 and TRBJ2-3; D uncertain. The CDR3 totals 11 residues. CDR1 KGHSH and CDR2 LQKENI come from the germline V gene. V dropped 9 bases and J dropped 4 bases, with 8 bases sitting between them. CDR3 bases: TGTGCCAGTAAAGATTCAGATACGCAGTATTTT. Translating gives CASKDSDTQYF. The full variable domain, completed using reference TRBV18 and TRBJ2-3, is NAGVMQNPRHLVRRRGQEARLRCSPMKGHSHVYWYRQLPEEGLKFMVYLQKENIIDESGMPKERFSAEFPKEGPSILRIQQVVRGDSAAYFCASKDSDTQYFGPGTRLTVL.

The chain has TRBV30 and TRBJ2-6, with 13 positions matching TRBD2. J gave up 0 bases and V 1 base, and 9 bases lay outside the gene matches. This CDR3 region has 20 residues. Germline V gene data show CDR1 as GTSNPN and CDR2 as SVGIG (reference sequence). This CDR3 reads CAWSGTSGGSFRSGANVLTF. For the CDR3, the DNA is TGTGCCTGGAGTGGGACTAGCGGGGGCTCCTTTCGCTCTGGGGCCAACGTCCTGACTTTC.

This chain links TRBV11-2 with TRBJ2-5; 7 bases match TRBD2. Trimming at V came to 0 bases and at J to 1 base, leaving 5 bases not matched to a gene. Germline V gives CDR1 SGHAT, CDR2 FQNNGV. The CDR3 has 16 residues. The CDR3 DNA sequence: TGTGCCAGCAGCTTAGATCTAGCGGACCTCCAAGAGACCCAGTACTTC. This sequence encodes CASSLDLADLQETQYF.

This chain uses TRBV5-1 with TRBJ1-3; possibly TRBD1 for D (6 bases). Germline values: CDR1 SGHRS, CDR2 YFSETQ. The CDR3 extends over 15 amino acids. V shed 7 bases and J shed 4 bases, with 18 bases lying between them. This CDR3 is CASALAGARGNTIYF. CDR3 coding DNA: TGCGCCAGCGCCCTTGCGGGGGCGAGGGGAAACACCATATATTTT.

The table lists this clone with a count of one. This chain links TRBV5-1 with TRBJ1-2, with D maybe TRBD1 (5 bases). The CDR3 runs to 15 residues. The germline V gene has CDR1 SGHRS and CDR2 YFSETQ. V lost 3 bases and J 4 bases, leaving 16 bases between the germline ends. CDR3 protein: CASSSEQANLYGYTF. CDR3 DNA sequence: TGCGCCAGCAGCTCCGAACAGGCTAATCTCTATGGCTACACCTTC.

The chain couples TRBV5-6 to TRBJ1-2; D gene ambiguous. The CDR3 totals 13 residues. Germline values: CDR1 SGHDT, CDR2 YYEEEE. Trimming removed 2 bases at V and 8 bases at J, with 13 bases between. In nucleotides, the CDR3 is TGTGCCAGCAGCTTATTGGCGGATGGGGGCTACACCTTC. The encoded protein is CASSLLADGGYTF.

This sequence joins TRBV30 and TRBJ1-1, with unresolved D. Trimming left V 8 bases short and J 8 bases short, with 21 bases between. Germline V gene sequence: CDR1 GTSNPN, CDR2 SVGIG (reference sequence). The CDR3 loop spans 13 amino acids. The chain's CDR3 is CAQRRQVLVEAFF. CDR3 bases: TGTGCCCAGAGAAGGCAGGTACTCGTGGAAGCTTTCTTT.